Presented here are 18 T cell receptor beta chains from one specimen sequenced in a study of response to subunit inactivated influenza vaccine. TCRdb re-derived calls from the RT-PCR reads in MiXCR, one entry per CDR3 protein. Among 290,000 or so distinct CDR3 sequences listed, about 20% were seen once. The sample here was PBMCs from blood, taken about 19 months after vaccination. All receptors come from a man aged 50 to 75 who received an inactivated influenza vaccine.

CDR3 sequence reads: CSARAATGQANEQFF. The DNA of the CDR3 is TGCAGTGCTAGAGCCGCGACGGGCCAGGCCAATGAGCAGTTCTTC. The chain combines TRBV20-1 with TRBJ2-1; D call uncertain. Per the germline V gene, CDR1 is DFQATT and CDR2 is SNEGSKA (reference sequence). The CDR3 has 15 residues. Trimming left V 1 base short and J 6 bases short, with 16 bases between.

J is TRBJ1-3 and V is TRBV11-2; 10 bases align to TRBD1. Losses at the gene ends were 6 bases for V and 5 bases for J; bases not matched to a gene: 13. The CDR3 length is 17 residues. Per germline, CDR1 SGHAT and CDR2 FQNNGV. In DNA, the CDR3 is TGTGCCAGCAGTCTAAACCGGGACAGGGGAGTTAGAAACACCATATATTTT. This encodes CASSLNRDRGVRNTIYF.

There are many counts of this clonotype. This chain joins TRBV6-1 and TRBJ1-6; D is unresolved. Germline V lookup: CDR1 MNHNS, CDR2 SASEGT. The CDR3 totals 17 residues. The V gene lost 6 bases and the J gene lost 10 bases, with 25 bases spanning the gap. DNA of the CDR3: TGTGCCAGCAGACGATCGGTGGACGGAGGCAGGAAGTCACCCCTCCACTTT. Translating it yields CASRRSVDGGRKSPLHF.

Many counts were recorded for this clonotype. The chain joins TRBV6-2 or TRBV6-3 to TRBJ1-1; D is perhaps TRBD1 (6 bases). Germline assignment: CDR1 MNHEY and CDR2 SVGEGT. Trimming took 5 bases from V and 4 from J, leaving 17 bases between them. The CDR3 has 15 residues. The CDR3 region has the DNA TGTGCCAGCAGTACCGGGCGGGGGCAGTTCACTGAAGCTTTCTTT. Translation gives CASSTGRGQFTEAFF.

This clonotype was detected many times. CDR3 bases: TGCAGTGCTAGAGAATCTGGACACCCATATGGCTACACCTTC. It codes for CSARESGHPYGYTF. The chain has TRBV20-1 and TRBJ1-2, with a weak D call TRBD1 (5 bases). Germline values: CDR1 DFQATT, CDR2 SNEGSKA (reference sequence). Trimming left V 0 bases short and J 5 bases short, with 13 bases between. CDR3 length: 14 residues.

In this sample, this clonotype turned up a few times. The V call is TRBV6-1, the J call TRBJ2-3; D is unresolved. Trimming took 2 bases from V and 5 from J, leaving 8 bases between them. The CDR3 consists of 13 residues. CDR1 is MNHNS, CDR2 SASEGT, per germline. As DNA, the CDR3 is TGTGCCAGCAGTGAACCCCCCGGAGATACGCAGTATTTT. This encodes CASSEPPGDTQYF.

The J gene is TRBJ2-7, the V gene TRBV28, with 11 bases that match TRBD2. Losses at the gene ends were 6 bases for V and 2 bases for J; bases not matched to a gene: 6. This CDR3 is built from 15 residues. Germline CDR1 reads MDHEN; CDR2 reads SYDVKM. The CDR3 spells CASRSTSGSPYEQYF. For the CDR3, the DNA is TGTGCCAGCAGATCCACTAGCGGGAGTCCCTACGAGCAGTACTTC.

This clonotype appeared a few times. This rearrangement joins TRBV15 to TRBJ1-6, with TRBD1 as a possible D gene (5 bases). V was shortened by 0 bases and J by 10 bases, with 16 bases between the two germline ends. This CDR3 has 16 residues. The germline V gene encodes CDR1 LNHNV and CDR2 YYDKDF (reference sequence). The CDR3: CATSRDRSLKGSPLHF. The CDR3 DNA reads as TGTGCCACCAGCAGAGATCGGAGCCTCAAGGGGTCACCCCTCCACTTT.

The chain links TRBV29-1 to TRBJ1-6; D is uncertain. The ends were cut back, 7 bases at V and 0 bases at J, with 7 bases in the middle. This CDR3 comprises 13 residues. Germline V CDR1 and CDR2: SQVTM, ANQGSEA. The DNA of the CDR3 is TGCAGCGAAGTTAGCTCCTATAATTCACCCCTCCACTTT. It yields the protein CSEVSSYNSPLHF.

The gene calls are TRBV2 and TRBJ2-7, with TRBD2 matching over 8 bases. CDR1 and CDR2 from the germline V gene are SNHLY and FYNNEI. The CDR3 runs 14 residues. V shed 5 bases, J shed 2 bases, and the junction held 5 bases outside the gene matches. The CDR3 spells CASSFIAGTYEQYF. The CDR3 region has the DNA TGTGCCAGCAGTTTTATAGCGGGGACCTACGAGCAGTACTTC. The full variable domain, its missing parts supplied by reference TRBV2 and TRBJ2-7, is EPEVTQTPSHQVTQMGQEVILRCVPISNHLYFYWYRQILGQKVEFLVSFYNNEISEKSEIFDDQFSVERPDGSNFTLKIRSTKLEDSAMYFCASSFIAGTYEQYFGPGTRLTVT.

The chain links TRBV27 to TRBJ1-2, with TRBD1 matching over 8 bases. The CDR3 covers 14 residues. CDR1 is MNHEY, CDR2 SMNVEV, per germline (reference sequence). The V and J ends lost 3 bases and 5 bases, in that order; junction bases with no gene match: 5. The CDR3 DNA reads as TGTGCCAGCAGTTTCTCAGGGGGCGCATATGGCTACACCTTC. Translated: CASSFSGGAYGYTF.

Here the CDR3 DNA reads TGTGCCAGCAGCTTTACGGGACTAGCCACCAATGAGCAGTTCTTC. Residues: CASSFTGLATNEQFF. This chain connects TRBV7-9 to TRBJ2-1; 9 bases align to TRBD2. Germline CDR1 SEHNR, CDR2 FQNEAQ (reference sequence). With V trimmed by 3 bases and J by 6 bases, 6 bases remained unmatched. The CDR3 runs to 15 residues.

The sample holds a few counts of this clonotype. The chain carries TRBV4-2 and TRBJ1-6; D call uncertain. Germline CDR1 is LGHNA and CDR2 is YNFKEQ. V lost 4 bases and J lost 9, with 13 bases in between. This CDR3 has 14 residues. The CDR3 loop reads CASSRLESSSPLHF. CDR3 nucleotides: TGTGCCAGCAGCCGATTGGAGAGCAGTTCACCCCTCCACTTT.

This clonotype was counted between two and nine times. CDR3 sequence (DNA): TGTGCCAGCAGCTTGGCTAGGCTAACGACCGGGGAGCTGTTTTTT. Residues: CASSLARLTTGELFF. The chain employs TRBV7-8 and TRBJ2-2; D is unresolved. Germline-derived CDR1 and CDR2 are SGHVS and FQNEAQ. The CDR3 covers 15 residues. Trimming shortened V by 3 bases and J by 5 bases, and 13 bases separated the two germline ends.

The table lists this clonotype with a few counts. This sequence joins TRBV28 and TRBJ2-2, with D perhaps being TRBD1 or TRBD2 (5 bases each). This CDR3 comprises 14 residues. The V gene lost 2 bases and the J gene lost 5 bases, with 9 bases spanning the gap. Germline CDR1 is MDHEN and CDR2 is SYDVKM. The CDR3 DNA sequence: TGTGCCAGCAGTTTAGAGGGGAGAACCGGGGAGCTGTTTTTT. This translates into CASSLEGRTGELFF.

This chain connects TRBV20-1 to TRBJ2-3, with D maybe TRBD2 (6 bases). Trimming left V 7 bases short and J 4 bases short, with 15 bases between. The CDR3 has 13 residues. Germline V lookup: CDR1 DFQATT, CDR2 SNEGSKA (reference sequence). In DNA form, the CDR3 reads TGCAGTGGGCCCCGGCGGGATTCAGATACGCAGTATTTT. Protein product: CSGPRRDSDTQYF.

Only a few counts were recorded for this clonotype. The chain has TRBV11-2 and TRBJ1-1; D is undetermined. Germline CDR1 SGHAT, CDR2 FQNNGV. V dropped 1 base and J dropped 1 base, with 10 bases sitting between them. This CDR3 has 15 amino acids. The DNA for the CDR3 is TGTGCCAGCAGCTTAGCTGACACGACGAACACTGAAGCTTTCTTT. Its translation: CASSLADTTNTEAFF.

This clonotype was found many times. The chain joins TRBV7-9 to TRBJ1-2, with a weak D call TRBD1 (6 bases). The CDR3 consists of 17 residues. The germline CDR1 and CDR2 sequences are SEHNR and FQNEAQ (reference sequence). V dropped 1 base and J dropped 0 bases, with 15 bases sitting between them. The CDR3: CASSLVQGRSPNYGYTF. The DNA for the CDR3 is TGTGCCAGCAGCTTAGTCCAGGGGCGCAGCCCTAACTATGGCTACACCTTC.